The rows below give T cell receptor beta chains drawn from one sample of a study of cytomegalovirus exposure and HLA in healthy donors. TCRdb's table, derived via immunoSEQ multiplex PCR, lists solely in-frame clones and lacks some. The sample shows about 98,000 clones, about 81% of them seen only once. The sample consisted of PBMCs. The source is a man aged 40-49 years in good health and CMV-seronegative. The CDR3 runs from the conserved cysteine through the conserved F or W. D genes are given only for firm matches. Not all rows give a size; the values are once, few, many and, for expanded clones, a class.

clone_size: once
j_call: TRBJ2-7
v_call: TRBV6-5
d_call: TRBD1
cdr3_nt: TGTGCCAGCCGGGACAGAGCCTACGAGCAGTACTTC
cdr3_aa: CASRDRAYEQYF

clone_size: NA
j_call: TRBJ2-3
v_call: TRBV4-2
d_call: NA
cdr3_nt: TGTGCCAGCAGCGAAGTAATCCGGGATACGCAGTATTTT
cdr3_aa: CASSEVIRDTQYF

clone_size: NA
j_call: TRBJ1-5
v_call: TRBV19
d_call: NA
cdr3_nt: TGTGCCAGTAGTATCGACCTTCGGGGAAATCAGCCCCAGCATTTT
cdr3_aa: CASSIDLRGNQPQHF

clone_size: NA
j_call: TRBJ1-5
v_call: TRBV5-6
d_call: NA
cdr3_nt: TGTGCCAGCAGCTTGGCCGCAGGGGGCAATCAGCCCCAGCATTTT
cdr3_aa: CASSLAAGGNQPQHF

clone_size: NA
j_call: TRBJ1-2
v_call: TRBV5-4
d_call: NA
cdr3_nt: TGTGCCAGCAGCCCGGGGGGGGACTTGGGCTATGGCTACACCTTC
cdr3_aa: CASSPGGDLGYGYTF

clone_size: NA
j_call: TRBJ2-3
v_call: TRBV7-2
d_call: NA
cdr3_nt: TGTGCCAGCAGCTCTTACACAGATACGCAGTATTTT
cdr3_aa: CASSSYTDTQYF

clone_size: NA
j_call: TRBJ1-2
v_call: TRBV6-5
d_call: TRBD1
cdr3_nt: TGTGCCAGCAGATCGGGACAGATCTATGGCTACACCTTC
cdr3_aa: CASRSGQIYGYTF

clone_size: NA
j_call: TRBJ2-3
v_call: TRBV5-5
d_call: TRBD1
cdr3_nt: TGTGCCAGCCTCTCGTGGGGGGACAGGGTGTGGAGGGAACACACAGATACGCAGTATTTT
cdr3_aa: CASLSWGDRVWREHTDTQYF

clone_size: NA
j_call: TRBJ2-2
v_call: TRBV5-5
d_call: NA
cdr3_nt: TGTGCCAGCAGCAGCCTGCAGGGGCGGGTTACCGGGGAGCTGTTTTTT
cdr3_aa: CASSSLQGRVTGELFF

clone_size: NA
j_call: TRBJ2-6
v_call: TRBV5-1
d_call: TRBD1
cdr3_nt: TGCGCCAGCAGTCATCCGGGACAGTTCTCTGGGGCCAACGTCCTGACTTTC
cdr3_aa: CASSHPGQFSGANVLTF

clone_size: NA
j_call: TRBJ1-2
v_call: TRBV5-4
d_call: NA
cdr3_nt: TGTGCCAGCAGCCCCACAGGGCGAGATGGCTACACCTTC
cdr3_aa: CASSPTGRDGYTF

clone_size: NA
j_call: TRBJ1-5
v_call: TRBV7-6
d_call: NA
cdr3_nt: TGTGCCAGCAGCTTAGGACCACAGGGAAGCAATCAGCCCCAGCATTTT
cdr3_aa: CASSLGPQGSNQPQHF

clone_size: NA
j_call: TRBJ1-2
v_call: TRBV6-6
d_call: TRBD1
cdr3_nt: TGTGCCAGCAGCCCTCAACGCAAGACAGGGAGCTATGGCTACACCTTC
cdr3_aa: CASSPQRKTGSYGYTF

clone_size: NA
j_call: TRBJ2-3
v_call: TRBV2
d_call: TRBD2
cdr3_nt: TGTGCCAGCAGTGTTGGGCGGGGGGGCACAGATACGCAGTATTTT
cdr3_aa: CASSVGRGGTDTQYF

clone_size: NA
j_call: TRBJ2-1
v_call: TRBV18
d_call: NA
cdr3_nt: TGTGCCAGCTCAACCAGGGGGGACTCCTACAATGAGCAGTTCTTC
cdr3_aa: CASSTRGDSYNEQFF

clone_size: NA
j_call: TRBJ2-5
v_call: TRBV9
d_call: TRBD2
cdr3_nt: TGTGCCAGCAGCGTAGATGGGGGACTAGCGCTCTCTCAAGAGACCCAGTACTTC
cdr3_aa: CASSVDGGLALSQETQYF

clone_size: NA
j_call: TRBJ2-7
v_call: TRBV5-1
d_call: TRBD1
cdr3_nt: TGCGCCAGCAGCCGGGGGACAGGGGAAAGCGAGCAGTACTTC
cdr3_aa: CASSRGTGESEQYF

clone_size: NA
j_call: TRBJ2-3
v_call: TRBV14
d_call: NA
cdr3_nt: TGTGCCAGCAGCCAAGTCGGATACGGGAGAGGCACAGATACGCAGTATTTT
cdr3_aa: CASSQVGYGRGTDTQYF

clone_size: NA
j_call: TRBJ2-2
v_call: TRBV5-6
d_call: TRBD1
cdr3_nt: TGTGCCAGCAGCGTGGACAGGGGAGACACCGGGGAGCTGTTTTTT
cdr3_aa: CASSVDRGDTGELFF

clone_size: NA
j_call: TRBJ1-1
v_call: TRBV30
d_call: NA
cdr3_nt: TGTGCCTGGAGTGATGGGACAAGCCAAATGAACACTGAAGCTTTCTTT
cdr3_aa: CAWSDGTSQMNTEAFF

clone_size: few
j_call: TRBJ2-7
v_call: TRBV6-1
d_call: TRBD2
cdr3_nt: TGTGCCACCTACAGCGGGAGACGCTACGAGCAGTACTTC
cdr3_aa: CATYSGRRYEQYF

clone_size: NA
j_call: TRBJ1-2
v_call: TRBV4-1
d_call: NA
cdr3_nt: TGCGCCAGCAGCCAAGTTCGGGTATGGCCCCCTGGGAACTATGGCTACACCTTC
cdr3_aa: CASSQVRVWPPGNYGYTF

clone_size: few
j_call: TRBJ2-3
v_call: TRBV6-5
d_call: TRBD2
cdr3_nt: TGTGCCAGCAGTTACCTAGCGGGGGGGACAGATACGCAGTATTTT
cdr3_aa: CASSYLAGGTDTQYF

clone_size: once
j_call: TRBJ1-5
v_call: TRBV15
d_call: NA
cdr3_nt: TGTGCCACCAGCACGGACAAGAATCAGCCCCAGCATTTT
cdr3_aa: CATSTDKNQPQHF

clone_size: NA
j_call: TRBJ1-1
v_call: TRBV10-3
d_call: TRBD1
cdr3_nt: TGTGCCGCTCGACAGGGGGCGGATCTTGCTGAAGCTTTCTTT
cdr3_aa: CAARQGADLAEAFF

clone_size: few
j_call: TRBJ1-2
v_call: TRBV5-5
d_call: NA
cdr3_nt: TGTGCCAGCAGCTTGTCGGTGATCGGGGTAGACTTCTATGGCTACACCTTC
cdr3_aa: CASSLSVIGVDFYGYTF

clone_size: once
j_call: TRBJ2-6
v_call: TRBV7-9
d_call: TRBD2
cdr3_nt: TGTGCCAGCAGCTCACTAGCGGGGGGTTTCTCTGGGGCCAACGTCCTGACTTTC
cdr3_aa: CASSSLAGGFSGANVLTF

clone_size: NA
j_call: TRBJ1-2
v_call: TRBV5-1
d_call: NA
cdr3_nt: TGCGCCAGCAGCCCAGTACCAGGGCTTACTAACTATGGCTACACCTTC
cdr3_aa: CASSPVPGLTNYGYTF

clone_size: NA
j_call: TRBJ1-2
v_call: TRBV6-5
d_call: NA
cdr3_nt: TGTGCCAGCAGAAAATCCGGGACATTAGGCGGTGGCTACACCTTC
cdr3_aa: CASRKSGTLGGGYTF

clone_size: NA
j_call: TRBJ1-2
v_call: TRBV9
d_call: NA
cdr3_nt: TGTGCCAGCAGCTCGCAGGGGAATGCTAACTATGGCTACACCTTC
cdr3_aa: CASSSQGNANYGYTF